These 24 T cell receptor beta chains originate from one sample sequenced in a study of beta chain features in type 1 diabetes. Expressed TCRB transcripts were sequenced because the entire RNA isolate underwent reverse transcription. Produced via immunoSEQ multiplex PCR; TCRdb's table is partial and in-frame only. The table shows 200,000 to 250,000 clones, with 9.5% to 13% occurring only once. The sample was central memory CD4+ T cells from blood. The receptors originated from a man aged 18 to 30 in good health.

The rearrangement links TRBV6-5 to TRBJ2-5; no clear D. V was shortened by 0 bases and J by 2 bases, with 13 bases between the two germline ends. There are 16 residues in the CDR3. From germline, CDR1 is MNHEY and CDR2 SVGAGI. CDR3 bases: TGTGCCAGCAGTTACTCTTCCTCGTCTGTGCAAGAGACCCAGTACTTC. It specifies CASSYSSSSVQETQYF.

This clone was picked up many times. J is TRBJ1-4 and V is TRBV7-2; TRBD1 matches 10 bases. V gave up 5 bases and J gave up 3 bases; unmatched junction bases: 3. CDR3 size: 15 residues. The germline CDR1 and CDR2 sequences are SGHTA and FQGNSA. The DNA for the CDR3 is TGTGCCAGCAGCCGCGGACAGGGGGCTAATGAAAAACTGTTTTTT. Amino acid sequence: CASSRGQGANEKLFF.

V usage is TRBV5-6 and J usage is TRBJ2-1, with a tentative D call TRBD1 (5 bases). There are 16 residues in the CDR3. V was cut by 1 base and J by 2 bases, with 13 bases left in between. Per the germline V gene, CDR1 is SGHDT and CDR2 is YYEEEE. CDR3 nucleotide sequence: TGTGCCAGCAGCTTGTTCAGGGATGTCACCTACAATGAGCAGTTCTTC. It yields the protein CASSLFRDVTYNEQFF.

This clone has only a few counts. This sequence joins TRBV10-3 and TRBJ2-7; 9 bases fit TRBD1. The germline V gene has CDR1 ENHRY and CDR2 SYGVKD. The V and J ends lost 4 bases and 1 base, in that order; junction bases with no gene match: 8. The CDR3 is made up of 16 amino acids. This chain's CDR3 is CAISAGQGKESYEQYF. CDR3 DNA: TGTGCCATCAGTGCTGGACAGGGGAAGGAATCCTACGAGCAGTACTTC.

This chain joins TRBV5-1 and TRBJ2-1; TRBD2 matches 8 bases. The trim removed 0 bases at V and 7 bases at J, leaving 6 bases unmatched. From germline, CDR1 is SGHRS and CDR2 YFSETQ. The CDR3 has 15 residues. The CDR3 DNA follows: TGCGCCAGCAGCTTGGCCAGCGGGGGCCCTAATGAGCAGTTCTTC. It is translated as CASSLASGGPNEQFF.

This clone was seen more than once but under ten times. The junction differs from germline at one of its ends, possibly a read error. The chain recombines TRBV10-3 with TRBJ1-2; D possibly corresponds to TRBD1 (5 bases). The CDR3 loop spans 11 amino acids. Germline V gene sequence: CDR1 ENHRY, CDR2 SYGVKD. The CDR3 region is CASSLLGQHTF. The CDR3 nucleotides read TGTGCCAGCAGTCTACTGGGGCAGCACACCTTC.

The chain recombines TRBV28 with TRBJ2-7; a weak D match, TRBD2 (6 bases). This CDR3 is 14 amino acids long. Trimming shortened V by 5 bases and J by 2 bases, and 13 bases separated the two germline ends. Germline V gives CDR1 MDHEN, CDR2 SYDVKM. For the CDR3, the DNA is TGTGCCAGCAGTCAGAGCGGGCGCACCTACGAGCAGTACTTC. Its protein product is CASSQSGRTYEQYF.

The V call is TRBV29-1, the J call TRBJ1-3; 10 positions match TRBD1. Germline loops: CDR1 SQVTM, CDR2 ANQGSEA. CDR3 length: 12 amino acids. The V and J ends lost 6 bases and 5 bases, in that order; junction bases with no gene match: 1. CDR3 amino acids: CSVGQGRNTIYF. Written as DNA, the CDR3 is TGCAGCGTGGGACAGGGGAGAAACACCATATATTTT.

This clone was detected only a few times. The chain has TRBV25-1 and TRBJ2-1, with D maybe TRBD1 (5 bases). CDR3 length: 15 amino acids. V dropped 5 bases and J dropped 5 bases, with 16 bases sitting between them. CDR1 is MGHDK and CDR2 is SYGVNS in the germline V gene. For the CDR3, the DNA is TGTGCCAGCAGTAGGGTAAACAGGATTGACAATGAGCAGTTCTTC. The encoded protein is CASSRVNRIDNEQFF.

This clone was seen a few times. This rearrangement joins TRBV29-1 to TRBJ2-7, with 7 bases lining up with TRBD2. This CDR3 has 15 residues. V was pared by 5 bases and J by 0 bases, with 10 bases of the junction left unmatched. CDR1 and CDR2 from the germline V gene are SQVTM and ANQGSEA. Here the CDR3 reads CSVLGVAGPSYEQYF. The DNA for the CDR3 is TGCAGCGTTCTGGGGGTAGCGGGCCCCTCCTACGAGCAGTACTTC.

At least ten counts were recorded for this clone. CDR3 amino acids: CASSVRDRGGNEQFF. CDR3 sequence (DNA): TGCGCCAGCAGCGTACGGGACAGGGGAGGCAATGAGCAGTTCTTC. The chain joins TRBV4-3 to TRBJ2-1, with 10 bases that match TRBD1. Unmatched junction bases numbered 7, after V lost 5 bases and J lost 6 bases. This CDR3 contains 15 residues. From germline, CDR1 is LGHNA and CDR2 YSLEER.

This clone was counted a few times. V gene TRBV18 combines with J gene TRBJ2-1; D remains ambiguous. This CDR3 region has 15 residues. The germline gives CDR1 KGHSH, CDR2 LQKENI. V lost 0 bases and J 8 bases, leaving 14 bases between the germline ends. The CDR3 region is CASSPPSTRADEQFF. CDR3 nucleotides: TGTGCCAGCTCACCACCATCTACTCGCGCGGATGAGCAGTTCTTC.

At least ten counts were recorded for this clone. This chain links TRBV7-2 with TRBJ2-1, with 8 bases identical to TRBD2. This CDR3 region has 18 residues. CDR1 and CDR2 from the germline V gene are SGHTA and FQGNSA. Trimming took 1 base from V and 6 from J; bases not matched to a gene: 14. The CDR3 loop reads CASSLGLGTSPVGNEQFF. In DNA, the CDR3 is TGTGCCAGCAGCTTAGGTCTCGGGACTAGTCCTGTTGGCAATGAGCAGTTCTTC.

The CDR3 region is CASSLDRGHDQPQHF. The CDR3 DNA sequence: TGTGCCAGCAGCTTGGACAGGGGGCACGATCAGCCCCAGCATTTT. The V gene is TRBV7-2, the J gene TRBJ1-5; 11 bases map to TRBD1. The CDR3 loop spans 15 amino acids. Germline CDR1 and CDR2: SGHTA and FQGNSA. J gave up 5 bases and V 3 bases, and 3 bases lay outside the gene matches. The entire variable domain, with the rest obtained from reference TRBV7-2 and TRBJ1-5, is as follows: GAGVSQSPSNKVTEKGKDVELRCDPISGHTALYWYRQSLGQGLEFLIYFQGNSAPDKSGLPSDRFSAERTGGSVSTLTIQRTQQEDSAVYLCASSLDRGHDQPQHFGDGTRLSIL.

This chain joins TRBV30 and TRBJ1-6; 7 nucleotides match TRBD1. Germline-derived CDR1 and CDR2 are GTSNPN and SVGIG (reference sequence). Unmatched junction bases numbered 12, after V lost 3 bases and J lost 7 bases. The CDR3 totals 16 residues. Here the CDR3 DNA reads TGTGCCTGGAGCGCCCCCCAACAGGGGATGAATTCACCCCTCCACTTT. The encoded protein is CAWSAPQQGMNSPLHF. Full variable domain (rest looked up from reference TRBV30 and TRBJ1-6): SQTIHQWPATLVQPVGSPLSLECTVEGTSNPNLYWYRQAAGRGLQLLFYSVGIGQISSEVPQNLSASRPQDRQFILSSKKLLLSDSGFYLCAWSAPQQGMNSPLHFGNGTRLTVT.

This clone showed up just a few times. CDR3 region: CASSERSDEQYF. Written as DNA, the CDR3 is TGTGCCAGCAGTGAAAGAAGCGACGAGCAGTACTTC. The V call is TRBV2, the J call TRBJ2-7; D not resolved. The V end lost 2 bases, the J end lost 5 bases, and 7 bases lay between the germline ends. The germline V gene has CDR1 SNHLY and CDR2 FYNNEI. The CDR3 is made up of 12 amino acids.

This clone was observed a few times. The CDR3, as DNA: TGTGCTAGTGGTGAGGACAGGCCGGGTGGGGAGCTGTTTTTT. Protein sequence: CASGEDRPGGELFF. This sequence joins TRBV12-5 and TRBJ2-2, with 7 nucleotides matching TRBD1. Germline V gene lookup returns CDR1 LGHNT and CDR2 FRNRAP. The CDR3 contains 14 residues. Trimming removed 5 bases from V and 8 bases from J; junction bases left unmatched: 8. The variable domain in full, completed from reference TRBV12-5 and TRBJ2-2, reads DARVTQTPRHKVTEMGQEVTMRCQPILGHNTVFWYRQTMMQGLELLAYFRNRAPLDDSGMPKDRFSAEMPDATLATLKIQPSEPRDSAVYFCASGEDRPGGELFFGEGSRLTVL.

On this clone: The sample carries other DNA sequences with the same CDR3. The J gene is TRBJ2-2, the V gene TRBV7-2; D remains unclear. The CDR3 sequence is 12 residues long. The V gene lost 4 bases and the J gene lost 7 bases, with 7 bases spanning the gap. Germline CDR1 reads SGHTA; CDR2 reads FQGNSA. Here the CDR3 DNA reads TGTGCCAGCAGCTCCAGTTACGGGGAGCTGTTTTTT. This translates into CASSSSYGELFF.

The V and J genes are TRBV29-1 and TRBJ2-5, with D possibly matching TRBD2 (5 bases). The J call may not be correct, given that the DNA end is closer to TRBJ2-7. CDR1 and CDR2 from the germline V gene are SQVTM and ANQGSEA. CDR3 length equals 10 residues. The CDR3 DNA sequence: TGCAGCGCCGGGGTCTACGAGCAGTACTTC. Its protein is CSAGVYEQYF.

This chain joins TRBV27 and TRBJ1-2; D ambiguous. The ends were cut back, 6 bases at V and 7 bases at J, with 18 bases in the middle. The CDR3 has 14 residues. From germline, CDR1 is MNHEY and CDR2 SMNVEV (reference sequence). The CDR3, as DNA: TGTGCCAGCAGGCCGGCCGGGGAGAGTCTTGGCTACACCTTC. Residues: CASRPAGESLGYTF.

In its sample, this clone is medium-sized. J is TRBJ2-7 and V is TRBV15, with 7 bases that match TRBD1. This CDR3 is 16 amino acids long. The junction had 8 bases not matched to a gene; V was cut back by 3 bases and J by 0 bases. CDR1 LNHNV and CDR2 YYDKDF come from the germline V gene (reference sequence). CDR3 coding DNA: TGTGCCACCAGCAGGGGCCTAGGGGGCGACTCCTACGAGCAGTACTTC. Its translation: CATSRGLGGDSYEQYF. The whole variable domain, remainder taken from reference TRBV15 and TRBJ2-7, is DAMVIQNPRYQVTQFGKPVTLSCSQTLNHNVMYWYQQKSSQAPKLLFHYYDKDFNNEADTPDNFQSRRPNTSFCFLDIRSPGLGDTAMYLCATSRGLGGDSYEQYFGPGTRLTVT.

J is TRBJ1-5 and V is TRBV7-9, with 7 nucleotides matching TRBD1. V lost 4 bases and J lost 3; bases outside the gene matches: 6. The CDR3 has 15 amino acids. The germline gives CDR1 SEHNR, CDR2 FQNEAQ (reference sequence). The CDR3 is CASSSGQTNNQPQHF. The CDR3 DNA reads as TGTGCCAGCAGCTCGGGACAGACTAACAATCAGCCCCAGCATTTT.

This clone has at least ten counts. The chain carries TRBV7-2 and TRBJ2-2; D is unresolved. Between the trimmed V and J ends, which lost 0 bases and 7 bases, there was a span of 6 bases. In germline, CDR1 is SGHTA, CDR2 FQGNSA. The CDR3 runs 13 residues. The CDR3 loop reads CASSLAKSGELFF. CDR3 bases: TGTGCCAGCAGCTTAGCGAAGAGCGGGGAGCTGTTTTTT.

This clone was counted a few times. The rearrangement uses TRBV18 and TRBJ2-3, with D possibly being TRBD2 (6 bases). The V and J ends lost 6 bases and 6 bases respectively, with 13 bases between them. Looked up from germline, CDR1 is KGHSH and CDR2 is LQKENI. The CDR3 contains 13 residues. The CDR3 loop is CASSGLGLDTQYF. The CDR3 nucleotides read TGTGCCAGCTCGGGACTGGGGCTCGATACGCAGTATTTT.